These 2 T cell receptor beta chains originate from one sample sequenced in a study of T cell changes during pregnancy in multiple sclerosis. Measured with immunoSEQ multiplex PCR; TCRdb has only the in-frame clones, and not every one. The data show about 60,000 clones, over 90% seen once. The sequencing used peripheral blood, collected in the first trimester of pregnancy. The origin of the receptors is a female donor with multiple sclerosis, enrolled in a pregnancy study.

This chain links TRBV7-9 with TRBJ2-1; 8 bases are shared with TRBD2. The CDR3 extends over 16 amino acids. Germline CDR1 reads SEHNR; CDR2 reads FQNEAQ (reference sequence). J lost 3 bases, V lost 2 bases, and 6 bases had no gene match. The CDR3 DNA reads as TGTGCCAGCAGCTTAACTTTAGCGGGGAGCTACAATGAGCAGTTCTTC. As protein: CASSLTLAGSYNEQFF. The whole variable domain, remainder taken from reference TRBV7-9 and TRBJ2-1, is DTGVSQNPRHKITKRGQNVTFRCDPISEHNRLYWYRQTLGQGPEFLTYFQNEAQLEKSRLLSDRFSAERPKGSFSTLEIQRTEQGDSAMYLCASSLTLAGSYNEQFFGPGTRLTVL.

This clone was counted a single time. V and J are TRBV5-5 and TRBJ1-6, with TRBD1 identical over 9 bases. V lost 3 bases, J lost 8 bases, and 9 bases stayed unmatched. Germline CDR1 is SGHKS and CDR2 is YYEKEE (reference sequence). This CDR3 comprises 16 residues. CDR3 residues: CASSSGTGIIYSPLHF. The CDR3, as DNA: TGTGCCAGCAGCTCCGGGACAGGGATTATCTATTCACCCCTCCACTTT.